The clone carrying this TCR beta chain occurred once. This sample was included in a study of blood T cell repertoires in COVID-19. Original handling: Cell counts per sample came from amplifying reference gene primers. Assay used: immunoSEQ multiplex PCR; TCRdb lists only in-frame clones, some missing. D and trimming were read from the DNA, whereas the V and J calls and clone size are those reported in that table. The table records 200,000 to 250,000 clones, roughly 85% of them present only once. Sequencing was performed on peripheral blood. The receptor's source is a young woman who had recovered from COVID-19.

The CDR3 spells CASSLGQGRLNYGYTF. CDR3 DNA: TGTGCCAGCAGCTTAGGACAGGGAAGACTTAACTATGGCTACACCTTC. This chain joins TRBV5-6 and TRBJ1-2; TRBD1 matches 8 bases. CDR3 length: 16 residues. Germline values: CDR1 SGHDT, CDR2 YYEEEE. V was clipped by 2 bases and J by 1 base; unmatched bases: 7.